Presented here are 11 T cell receptor beta chains from one specimen sequenced in a study of shared clonotypes between healthy human individuals. The method was immunoSEQ multiplex PCR; TCRdb's version includes in-frame clones alone and lacks a portion of them. Of about 800,000 clones in the sample, about 96% were seen once. CD45RO negativity and positive selection for CCR7 defined naive CD8 cells, a population that excluded terminally differentiated effector memory CD45RA+ cells. The sequencing sample was made of naive CD8+ T cells sorted from blood. The source is a man aged 30 to 45 in good health.

The V gene is TRBV29-1, the J gene TRBJ2-7; 8 nucleotides agree with TRBD2. Losses at the gene ends were 1 base for V and 3 bases for J; bases not matched to a gene: 11. Germline CDR1 SQVTM, CDR2 ANQGSEA. The CDR3 is 16 amino acids. The DNA of the CDR3 is TGCAGCGTTGAAGGGGAGTTGGCGGGAGGTGACTACGAGCAGTACTTC. As protein: CSVEGELAGGDYEQYF.

The chain carries TRBV11-2 and TRBJ1-2, with D perhaps matching TRBD1 (5 bases). The ends were cut back, 4 bases at V and 12 bases at J, with 12 bases in the middle. This CDR3 is built from 11 residues. The V gene's germline CDR1 is SGHAT and CDR2 FQNNGV. The CDR3 sequence: CASSSGQGDTF. The CDR3, as DNA: TGTGCCAGCAGCTCTGGGCAGGGAGACACCTTC.

This chain connects TRBV29-1 to TRBJ2-7; D might be TRBD1 (5 bases). The CDR3 is 14 residues long. The germline V gene has CDR1 SQVTM and CDR2 ANQGSEA. Trimming removed 0 bases at V and 4 bases at J, with 13 bases between. CDR3 residues: CSVEEAQGIYEQYF. In nucleotides, the CDR3 is TGCAGCGTTGAAGAGGCTCAGGGTATTTACGAGCAGTACTTC.

The V call is TRBV15, the J call TRBJ2-1; D is undetermined. CDR3 size: 15 residues. Germline V gene lookup returns CDR1 LNHNV and CDR2 YYDKDF (reference sequence). V gave up 0 bases and J gave up 2 bases, with 8 bases separating them. The CDR3, as DNA: TGTGCCACCAGCAGAGATTACCGGACCTACAATGAGCAGTTCTTC. Its protein is CATSRDYRTYNEQFF.

V and J are TRBV30 and TRBJ2-7, with D tentatively TRBD1 or TRBD2 (5 bases each). This CDR3 comprises 11 residues. Germline V CDR1 and CDR2: GTSNPN, SVGIG (reference sequence). V was cut by 5 bases and J by 7 bases, with 12 bases left in between. CDR3 nucleotide sequence: TGTGCCTGGGGGGACCTCGGGGAGCAGTACTTC. The encoded protein is CAWGDLGEQYF.

The chain links TRBV28 to TRBJ1-1, with D unresolved. The CDR3 has 14 residues. Germline assignment: CDR1 MDHEN and CDR2 SYDVKM. V lost 1 base to trimming and J lost 2 bases, with 8 bases between them. For the CDR3, the DNA is TGTGCCAGCAGTTTATCCGGAATCAACACTGAAGCTTTCTTT. It translates to CASSLSGINTEAFF.

The V and J genes are TRBV6-1 and TRBJ2-1; possibly TRBD2 for D (7 bases). Germline assignment: CDR1 MNHNS and CDR2 SASEGT. The CDR3 consists of 14 residues. The V end was cut by 3 bases, the J end by 9 bases, with 15 bases between. CDR3 loop: CASSDYTGRGEQFF. The CDR3 DNA sequence: TGTGCCAGCAGTGACTACACAGGGAGGGGTGAGCAGTTCTTC.

The chain joins TRBV11-2 to TRBJ1-1; D is unresolved. CDR1 and CDR2 from the germline V gene are SGHAT and FQNNGV. This CDR3 comprises 15 residues. V lost 6 bases to trimming and J lost 0 bases, with 14 bases between them. The CDR3 reads CASSPSRGMNTEAFF. For the CDR3, the DNA is TGTGCCAGCAGTCCCAGTCGAGGCATGAACACTGAAGCTTTCTTT.

The chain is built from TRBV16 and TRBJ2-5; D uncertain. The length of the CDR3 is 13 residues. Per germline, CDR1 KGHSY and CDR2 FQNENV. V lost 3 bases and J 2 bases, leaving 7 bases between the germline ends. The CDR3 nucleotides read TGTGCCAGCAGCCAGAATCCTCAAGAGACCCAGTACTTC. Protein: CASSQNPQETQYF.

V and J are TRBV27 and TRBJ1-5, with D unresolved. Germline loops: CDR1 MNHEY, CDR2 SMNVEV (reference sequence). Deletions cut 4 bases from V and 6 bases from J, with 10 bases between. CDR3 size: 13 residues. The CDR3 bases are TGTGCCAGCAGTTCAGCCGCGGGTCAGCCCCAGCATTTT. Translated: CASSSAAGQPQHF.

The genes are TRBV19 and TRBJ1-5, with D hard to call. The CDR3 is made up of 15 amino acids. The germline V gene encodes CDR1 LNHDA and CDR2 SQIVND (reference sequence). V was trimmed by 0 bases and J by 0 bases, leaving 6 bases between them. The CDR3 reads CASSIEGISNQPQHF. CDR3 nucleotides: TGTGCCAGTAGTATAGAAGGTATTAGCAATCAGCCCCAGCATTTT.